The present T cell receptor (beta chain) was sequenced within a study of HIV-infected patients and healthy controls. The germline V gene encodes CDR1 SGHDT and CDR2 YYEEEE. CDR3 length equals 17 residues. With 1 base clipped from V and 2 bases from J, the junction kept 9 bases outside the gene matches. This clonotype was seen many times. TCRdb itself ran the 5' RACE reads through MiXCR, one entry per CDR3 protein. The sample has roughly 20,000 distinct CDR3 sequences, around 20% seen once. The sequencing input was CD8+ T cells from blood. The receptor was derived from a human donor in good health. This chain uses TRBV5-6 with TRBJ2-3; 8 positions agree with TRBD2. Written as DNA, the CDR3 is TGTGCCAGCAGCTTGTCTGCTGCGGGGGGCCTCACAGATACGCAGTATTTT. Protein sequence: CASSLSAAGGLTDTQYF.